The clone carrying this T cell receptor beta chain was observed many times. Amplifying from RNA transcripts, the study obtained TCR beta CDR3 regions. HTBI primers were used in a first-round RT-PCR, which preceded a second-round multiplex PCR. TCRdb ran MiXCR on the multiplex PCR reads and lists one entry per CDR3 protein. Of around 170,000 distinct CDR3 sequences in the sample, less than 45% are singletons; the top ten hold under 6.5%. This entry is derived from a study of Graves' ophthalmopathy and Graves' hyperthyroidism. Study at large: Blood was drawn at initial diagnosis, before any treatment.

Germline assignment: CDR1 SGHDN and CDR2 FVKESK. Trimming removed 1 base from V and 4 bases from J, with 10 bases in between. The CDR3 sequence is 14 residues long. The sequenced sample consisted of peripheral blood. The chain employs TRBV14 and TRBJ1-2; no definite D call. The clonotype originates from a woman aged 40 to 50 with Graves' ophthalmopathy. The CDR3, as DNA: TGTGCCAGCAGCCAAGTGCTATCGCCCTATGGCTACACCTTC. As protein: CASSQVLSPYGYTF.